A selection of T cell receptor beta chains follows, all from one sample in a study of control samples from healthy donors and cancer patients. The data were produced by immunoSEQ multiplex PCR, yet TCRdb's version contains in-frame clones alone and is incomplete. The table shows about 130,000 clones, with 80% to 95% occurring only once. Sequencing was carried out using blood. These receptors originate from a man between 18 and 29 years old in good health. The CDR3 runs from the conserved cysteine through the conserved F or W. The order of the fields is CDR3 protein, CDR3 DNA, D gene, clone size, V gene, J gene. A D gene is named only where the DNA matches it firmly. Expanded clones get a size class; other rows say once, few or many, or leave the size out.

CASIPFPRANTGELFF	TGCGCCAGCATCCCTTTCCCCCGGGCCAACACCGGGGAGCTGTTTTTT	NA	NA	TRBV4-1	TRBJ2-2
CASSEYGTETGYTF	TGTGCCAGCAGTGAATATGGGACAGAAACTGGCTACACCTTC	TRBD1	few	TRBV25-1	TRBJ1-2
CASSHVDEQYF	TGTGCCAGCAGCCACGTAGACGAGCAGTACTTC	NA	NA	TRBV3-1/TRBV3-2	TRBJ2-7
CASSQSGGALGDTQYF	TGTGCCAGCAGCCAATCAGGGGGCGCCCTGGGGGATACGCAGTATTTT	TRBD1	NA	TRBV5-4	TRBJ2-3
CASSASGGVYNEQFF	TGTGCCAGCAGCGCAAGCGGGGGGGTTTACAATGAGCAGTTCTTC	TRBD2	NA	TRBV9	TRBJ2-1
CASSQGLAKNTQYF	TGCGCCAGCAGCCAGGGACTAGCGAAGAATACGCAGTATTTT	TRBD2	NA	TRBV4-1	TRBJ2-3
CASSSTGVQETQYF	TGCGCCAGCAGCTCCACAGGGGTTCAAGAGACCCAGTACTTC	TRBD1	NA	TRBV5-1	TRBJ2-5
CASSLSRGLALREQFF	TGTGCCAGCAGCTTATCAAGGGGTCTAGCTCTCCGTGAGCAGTTCTTC	NA	NA	TRBV7-9	TRBJ2-1
CASSSIRANYGYTF	TGTGCCAGCTCATCTATTCGCGCTAACTATGGCTACACCTTC	NA	NA	TRBV18	TRBJ1-2
CASSLSDAPLHF	TGTGCCAGCAGCCTTTCAGACGCACCCCTCCACTTT	NA	NA	TRBV25-1	TRBJ1-6
CASSVGDGYEQYF	TGCGCCAGCAGCGTGGGGGACGGCTACGAGCAGTACTTC	NA	once	TRBV5-1	TRBJ2-7
CASSEKDYWDSGELFF	TGCGCCAGCAGTGAGAAGGATTATTGGGACTCCGGGGAGCTGTTTTTT	NA	NA	TRBV10-1	TRBJ2-2
CSVSLGGDEQYF	TGCAGCGTCTCTCTGGGGGGTGACGAGCAGTACTTC	NA	NA	TRBV29-1	TRBJ2-7
CASSQSRGGSRSGANVLTF	TGCGCCAGCAGCCAGTCTCGAGGGGGCTCAAGATCTGGGGCCAACGTCCTGACTTTC	TRBD1	NA	TRBV4-1	TRBJ2-6
CASSRDRGLEKLFF	TGTGCCAGCAGCCGGGACAGGGGGCTTGAAAAACTGTTTTTT	TRBD1	NA	TRBV11-2	TRBJ1-4
CASSSGISYEQYF	TGTGCCAGCAGCTCAGGTATTTCCTACGAGCAGTACTTC	NA	NA	TRBV28	TRBJ2-7
CASSEAGGSYNEQFF	TGTGCCAGCAGTGAGGCAGGGGGCTCGTACAATGAGCAGTTCTTC	TRBD1	NA	TRBV6-1	TRBJ2-1
CASSRGTGSFGELFF	TGTGCCAGCAGCCGCGGGACAGGGAGTTTCGGGGAGCTGTTTTTT	TRBD1	NA	TRBV7-9	TRBJ2-2
CASSLAQGPNEKLFF	TGCGCCAGCAGCTTGGCACAGGGGCCTAATGAAAAACTGTTTTTT	TRBD1	once	TRBV5-1	TRBJ1-4
CASSQSTRTEAFF	TGTGCCAGCAGCCAATCCACGAGGACTGAAGCTTTCTTT	NA	NA	TRBV14	TRBJ1-1
CASSIVQDRLPQHF	TGTGCCAGTAGTATAGTTCAAGACAGGCTGCCCCAGCATTTT	NA	NA	TRBV19	TRBJ1-5
CASSQPQGGSGANVLTF	TGCGCCAGCAGCCAACCGCAGGGTGGGTCTGGGGCCAACGTCCTGACTTTC	NA	NA	TRBV4-1	TRBJ2-6
CASRETGYNTEAFF	TGTGCCAGCAGAGAGACAGGGTATAACACTGAAGCTTTCTTT	TRBD1	NA	TRBV25-1	TRBJ1-1
CASSQFGPDSYQFF	TGTGCCAGCAGCCAATTCGGGCCCGACAGTTACCAGTTCTTC	NA	NA	TRBV5-4	TRBJ2-1
CAISFFRDRVNQAGELFF	TGTGCCATCAGTTTCTTCCGGGACAGGGTAAATCAGGCCGGGGAGCTGTTTTTT	TRBD1	once	TRBV10-3	TRBJ2-2
CASSSGRLAGANNEQFF	TGTGCCAGCAGTTCCGGAAGACTAGCGGGGGCCAACAATGAGCAGTTCTTC	TRBD2	NA	TRBV28	TRBJ2-1
CASTRGYEQYF	TGTGCCAGCACCAGAGGATACGAGCAGTACTTC	NA	NA	TRBV6-5	TRBJ2-7
CASRLLAASTDTQYF	TGTGCCAGCAGACTTTTAGCGGCGAGCACAGATACGCAGTATTTT	NA	NA	TRBV6-5	TRBJ2-3
CASSPRGPGGTDTQYF	TGTGCCAGCTCACCCAGGGGGCCGGGAGGCACAGATACGCAGTATTTT	TRBD1	NA	TRBV18	TRBJ2-3
CASRRQRIEKLFF	TGTGCCAGCAGAAGACAGAGGATTGAAAAACTGTTTTTT	NA	once	TRBV12-3/TRBV12-4	TRBJ1-4
CASSLGPQETQYF	TGTGCCAGCAGCTTAGGACCTCAAGAGACCCAGTACTTC	NA	NA	TRBV5-4	TRBJ2-5
CASSLGWGEQYF	TGTGCCAGTAGTCTCGGCTGGGGTGAGCAGTACTTC	NA	NA	TRBV19	TRBJ2-7
CASSIRRGSYEQYF	TGTGCCAGCAGCATTAGGCGGGGATCCTACGAGCAGTACTTC	NA	NA	TRBV7-2	TRBJ2-7
CASSPQGANEQYF	TGTGCCAGCTCACCCCAGGGTGCCAACGAGCAGTACTTC	NA	NA	TRBV18	TRBJ2-7
CASSQLAGQQNTEAFF	TGTGCCAGCAGCCAATTGGCGGGACAGCAGAACACTGAAGCTTTCTTT	TRBD1	NA	TRBV4-2	TRBJ1-1
CASSQQSGGAVYEQYF	TGTGCCAGCAGCCAACAAAGCGGGGGGGCGGTTTACGAGCAGTACTTC	TRBD2	NA	TRBV4-2	TRBJ2-7
CASTTRQGFPDTQYF	TGTGCCAGCACTACCAGACAGGGATTCCCAGATACGCAGTATTTT	TRBD1	once	TRBV13	TRBJ2-3
CASSAGQVGYTF	TGCGCCAGCAGCGCAGGACAGGTTGGCTACACCTTC	TRBD1	NA	TRBV5-1	TRBJ1-2
CASSRPKDGQETQYF	TGTGCCAGCAGTCGCCCCAAAGACGGTCAAGAGACCCAGTACTTC	NA	NA	TRBV6-2/TRBV6-3	TRBJ2-5
CARGGGWDYGYTF	TGCGCCCGCGGGGGGGGCTGGGACTATGGCTACACCTTC	NA	NA	TRBV23-1	TRBJ1-2
CASSAPPGQGNYEQYF	TGTGCCAGCAGCGCTCCCCCGGGACAGGGGAATTACGAGCAGTACTTC	TRBD1	NA	TRBV9	TRBJ2-7
CASKGPGLAGGSQETQYF	TGCGCCAGCAAAGGACCGGGACTAGCGGGGGGATCTCAAGAGACCCAGTACTTC	TRBD2	NA	TRBV5-1	TRBJ2-5
CASSSDRGAEGIYGYTF	TGTGCCAGCAGCTCGGATAGGGGGGCAGAGGGGATCTATGGCTACACCTTC	NA	NA	TRBV5-6	TRBJ1-2
CASSRPGNYGYTF	TGTGCCAGCAGTCGACCGGGGAACTATGGCTACACCTTC	NA	once	TRBV12-3/TRBV12-4	TRBJ1-2
CASSRSWVNTEAFF	TGTGCCAGCAGCCGTTCTTGGGTGAACACTGAAGCTTTCTTT	NA	NA	TRBV11-2	TRBJ1-1
CASSVGQTQETQYF	TGTGCCAGCAGCGTAGGCCAGACCCAAGAGACCCAGTACTTC	NA	NA	TRBV9	TRBJ2-5
CASSVATGFDNSPLHF	TGTGCCAGCAGCGTGGCGACAGGATTCGATAATTCACCCCTCCACTTT	NA	NA	TRBV9	TRBJ1-6
CASRNSGLLTEAFF	TGTGCCAGCAGAAACTCGGGCCTTCTCACTGAAGCTTTCTTT	NA	NA	TRBV6-5	TRBJ1-1
CASSVRPDSGNTIYF	TGTGCCAGCAGCGTAAGGCCAGACTCTGGAAACACCATATATTTT	NA	once	TRBV9	TRBJ1-3
CASTSTLEAFF	TGTGCCAGCACCTCGACCCTTGAAGCTTTCTTT	NA	NA	TRBV2	TRBJ1-1
CASSLKTVNTGELFF	TGTGCCAGCAGCTTAAAAACAGTCAACACCGGGGAGCTGTTTTTT	NA	NA	TRBV7-9	TRBJ2-2
CASSNVGSSYNEQFF	TGTGCCAGCAGTAACGTGGGGAGCTCCTACAATGAGCAGTTCTTC	NA	NA	TRBV6-5	TRBJ2-1
CSVATGLHGYTF	TGCAGCGTGGCAACAGGGCTCCACGGCTACACCTTC	NA	NA	TRBV29-1	TRBJ1-2
CSARPIYGYTF	TGCAGTGCTAGGCCCATCTATGGCTACACCTTC	NA	NA	TRBV20-1	TRBJ1-2
CASSLEAGGPETQYF	TGTGCCAGCAGCTTGGAGGCGGGGGGGCCAGAGACCCAGTACTTC	TRBD2	once	TRBV5-6	TRBJ2-5